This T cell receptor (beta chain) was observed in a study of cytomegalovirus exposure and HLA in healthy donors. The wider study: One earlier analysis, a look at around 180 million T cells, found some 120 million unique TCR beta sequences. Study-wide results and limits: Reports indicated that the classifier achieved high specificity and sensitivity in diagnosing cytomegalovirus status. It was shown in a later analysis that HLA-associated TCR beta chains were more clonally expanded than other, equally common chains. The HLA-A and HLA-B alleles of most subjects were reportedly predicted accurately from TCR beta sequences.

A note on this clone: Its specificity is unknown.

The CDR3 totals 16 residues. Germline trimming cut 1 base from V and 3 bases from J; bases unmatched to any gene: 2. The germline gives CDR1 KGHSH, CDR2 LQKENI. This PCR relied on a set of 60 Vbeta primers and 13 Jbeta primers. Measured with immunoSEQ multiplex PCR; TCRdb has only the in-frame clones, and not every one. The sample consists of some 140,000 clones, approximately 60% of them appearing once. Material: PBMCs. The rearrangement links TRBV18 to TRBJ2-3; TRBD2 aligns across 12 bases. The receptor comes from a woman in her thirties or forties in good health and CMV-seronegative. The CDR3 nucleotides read TGTGCCAGCTCACCACGACTAGCGGGGGCGACAGATACGCAGTATTTT. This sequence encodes CASSPRLAGATDTQYF. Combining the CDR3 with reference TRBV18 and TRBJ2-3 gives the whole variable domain NAGVMQNPRHLVRRRGQEARLRCSPMKGHSHVYWYRQLPEEGLKFMVYLQKENIIDESGMPKERFSAEFPKEGPSILRIQQVVRGDSAAYFCASSPRLAGATDTQYFGPGTRLTVL.